This is a list of T cell receptor beta chains from one sample in a study of T cells in Graves' hyperthyroidism and ophthalmopathy. TCRdb recomputed calls from the multiplex PCR reads with MiXCR, one row per CDR3 protein. The sample records some 760,000 distinct CDR3 sequences, around 15% being singletons. Sequenced: blood. The receptors shown here come from a young woman with Graves' hyperthyroidism. Both conserved end residues are trimmed from each CDR3. For some rows the clone size is stated as once, few or many, or as a class when expanded; others skip it.

few | TRBV6-1 | 15 | ASSYMDPGLINEKLF
few | TRBV10-2 | 14 | ASSHGTEGTGNTIY
. | TRBV20-1 | 13 | SATPRAPSTDTQY
many | TRBV28 | 14 | ASSLRGTGRNTEAF
few | TRBV20-1 | 12 | SARDYKGSYGYT
many | TRBV2 | 13 | ASRGYDRGGTEAF
. | TRBV6-5 | 14 | ASSYVSLAAYNEQF
. | TRBV7-9 | 13 | ASSLEGGTGNTIY
. | TRBV7-9 | 12 | ASSRPDRINEQF
many | TRBV7-9 | 12 | ASSDTGGLEKLF
many | TRBV6-1 | 13 | ASRPDRDLSYEQY
. | TRBV7-9 | 11 | ASSRQVSDTQY
many | TRBV12-3/TRBV12-4 | 12 | ASSGGGVNQPQH
. | TRBV7-9 | 13 | ASSLVGGTQETQY
few | TRBV19 | 10 | ASGQFTGELF
. | TRBV12-3/TRBV12-4 | 13 | ASSSSRGVYNEQF
many | TRBV5-1 | 14 | ASSLAPGPPGDIQY
many | TRBV30 | 11 | AWRDPWSGELF
few | TRBV6-2/TRBV6-3 | 13 | ASSFLQGVFGELF
. | TRBV13 | 13 | ASSLARDRGLKLF
few | TRBV5-8 | 12 | ASRFTSGTYEQY
. | TRBV30 | 13 | AWSAGIRPYNEQF
many | TRBV11-2 | 12 | ASSLGTGTYEQY
many | TRBV20-1 | 12 | SARSSGDYNEQF
. | TRBV30 | 10 | AWSVAGEKLF
few | TRBV19 | 16 | ASSWGGPRGDYQETQY
. | TRBV7-2 | 13 | ASSPGQGVLKTQY
many | TRBV3-1 | 11 | ASSAGEGNEQF
many | TRBV18 | 12 | ASSGGWGNQPQH
few | TRBV28 | 13 | ASSQLASNTGELF
few | TRBV5-1 | 12 | ASTLEGPTDTQY
few | TRBV28 | 12 | ASSRSRNTGELF
once | TRBV2 | 12 | ASSATSRGEKLF
. | TRBV6-1 | 13 | ASRPAGGFQETQY
many | TRBV11-2 | 13 | ASSRRTSGYNEQF
few | TRBV28 | 12 | ATSGGRRTGELF
few | TRBV19 | 11 | ASMRKGYNEQF
. | TRBV6-5 | 13 | ASSYSGKTNQPQH
. | TRBV12-3/TRBV12-4 | 17 | ASSLGLAGGPSPTDTQY
few | TRBV15 | 15 | ATSRDRGGMNTGELF
. | TRBV3-1 | 19 | ASSQGRTGTGEGMAKNIQY
many | TRBV7-6 | 11 | ASSPSLTDTQY
. | TRBV7-9 | 12 | ASSSILLNTEAF
many | TRBV2 | 13 | ASSATGLAEETQY
few | TRBV5-1 | 13 | ASSPTTGAGNTVY
many | TRBV6-1 | 9 | ASTGDTEAF
many | TRBV7-3 | 11 | ASSLFQEGTQY
few | TRBV5-5 | 13 | ASSRHPKDTGELF
many | TRBV28 | 14 | ASSSTSGDPYYGYT
. | TRBV11-2 | 15 | ASSSGGVLQGSGEQY
many | TRBV12-3/TRBV12-4 | 11 | ASSLVSRNTQF
few | TRBV30 | 12 | AWSPTGLSSEQY
many | TRBV28 | 12 | ASSTPGARYEQY
. | TRBV9 | 9 | AISALQGYT
many | TRBV7-8 | 14 | ASSYRTSGRWETQY
once | TRBV7-3 | 13 | ASSLDPSSYNEQY
. | TRBV10-1 | 12 | ASSELAGAGELF
. | TRBV12-3/TRBV12-4 | 12 | ASSKDRLNTEAF
many | TRBV9 | 11 | ASSNLRGNEQF
few | TRBV7-2 | 15 | ASSFGGPYSGANVLT